These T cell receptor beta chains were read from a single sample in a study of T cells expressing NK-cell markers. TCRdb reprocessed the 5' RACE reads; each CDR3 protein has one entry and no DNA is given. This sample's clone table lists fewer than 300,000 distinct CDR3 sequences. What was sequenced was blood T cells: a sorted CD56 or NKG2C T cell subset, CD4+ or CD8+ T cells, or bulk PBMC T cells (not recorded which). The receptor source for this set is a woman aged 18 to 75 in good health. Each CDR3 is given with its conserved first and last residue.

J	V	CDR3
TRBJ1-3	TRBV7-9	CASSPTFSSGNTIYF
TRBJ2-1	TRBV15	CATSSTGPYNEQFF
TRBJ2-1	TRBV20-1	CSAGTSGAYNEQFF
TRBJ1-5	TRBV9	CASSVASSNQPQHF
TRBJ2-3	TRBV12-3/TRBV12-4	CASSRKAGTSTDTQYF
TRBJ1-4	TRBV7-9	CASSLRNPGEKLFF
TRBJ1-6	TRBV11-2	CASSLNSLNSPLHF
TRBJ2-4	TRBV18	CASSVAGAIFDIQYF
TRBJ1-2	TRBV27	CASSFRGIRDYTF
TRBJ2-6	TRBV7-2	CASSLVPQGSGANVLTF
TRBJ2-1	TRBV12-3/TRBV12-4	CASSFIGTSGRQARGNEQFF
TRBJ1-2	TRBV6-5	CASSIRQGTSYGYTF
TRBJ2-5	TRBV25-1	CASSHSQETQYF
TRBJ2-2	TRBV20-1	CSARSGTGATGELFF
TRBJ1-5	TRBV6-2/TRBV6-3	CASSYGTTGQPQHF
TRBJ2-7	TRBV7-2	CASSLTGTGVYEQYF
TRBJ2-2	TRBV7-9	CASSLVTIGELFF
TRBJ2-1	TRBV5-1	CASSPPLVAGVKGLGNEQFF
TRBJ1-5	TRBV12-3/TRBV12-4	CASSPQGQGAVHF
TRBJ2-1	TRBV4-2	CASSQGARGSGSGEQFF
TRBJ2-3	TRBV12-3/TRBV12-4	CASTARAGGGRTDTQYF
TRBJ1-2	TRBV5-1	CASSGWDRAYGYTF
TRBJ2-1	TRBV5-6	CASSLAGLSLPLNNEQFF
TRBJ1-2	TRBV5-5	CASRPPGQTANYGYTF
TRBJ2-2	TRBV7-9	CASSSSGRNTGELFF
TRBJ2-5	TRBV5-1	CASSLSQGVQETQYF
TRBJ2-3	TRBV27	CASRSPNRDRATDTQYF
TRBJ1-2	TRBV20-1	CSARGELGDYGYTF
TRBJ2-1	TRBV20-1	CSARVLRNEQFF
TRBJ2-1	TRBV4-3	CASSNPTRSSYNEQFF
TRBJ1-1	TRBV20-1	CSATGHTEAFF
TRBJ2-3	TRBV3-1	CASSQFRTSGARTDTQYF
TRBJ1-5	TRBV20-1	CSARDGKGGFNQPQHF
TRBJ1-4	TRBV4-3	CASSQVGQGARVEKLFF
TRBJ2-7	TRBV19	CASSIAGPYYEQYF
TRBJ1-3	TRBV4-2	CASSQEGYSGNTIYF
TRBJ2-5	TRBV5-6	CASSLDGRGRQETQYF
TRBJ1-1	TRBV5-1	CASTIGTGTEAFF
TRBJ2-7	TRBV28	CASSLVAQPYEQYF
TRBJ2-1	TRBV12-3/TRBV12-4	CASRPTGLLAGEEQFF
TRBJ2-1	TRBV29-1	CSVATSGNGNEQFF
TRBJ1-1	TRBV29-1	CSVERGRNTEAFF
TRBJ2-6	TRBV4-3	CASSLYTLGLADQTGANVLTF
TRBJ2-2	TRBV12-3/TRBV12-4	CASSLGPLPELFF
TRBJ1-5	TRBV30	CAWKQQGASNQPQHF
TRBJ2-3	TRBV29-1	CSAVRDVGDTQYF
TRBJ2-7	TRBV6-1	CASSRTAGQGYEQYF
TRBJ2-5	TRBV12-5	CASRDETGRGTQYF
TRBJ1-1	TRBV7-9	CASSLATGFEVRTEAFF
TRBJ2-5	TRBV19	CASSPSYVWEETQYF
TRBJ2-3	TRBV21-1	CASSFPSYGSGPDTQYF
TRBJ1-5	TRBV4-1	CASSPGELSNQPQHF
TRBJ1-4	TRBV7-2	CASSHLKTEKLFF
TRBJ2-3	TRBV7-6	CASSSFGIDTQYF
TRBJ2-5	TRBV7-3	CASSQNRGRKTQYF
TRBJ2-3	TRBV5-1	CASRSTGTLTDTQYF
TRBJ2-5	TRBV7-2	CASSLVPDRLQETQYF
TRBJ1-4	TRBV23-1	CASSQSPGGPGEKLFF
TRBJ2-3	TRBV7-2	CASSIGTSGRDTQYF